This T cell receptor beta chain was sequenced during a study of response to subunit inactivated influenza vaccine (dated 2018 in TCRdb). Some background on the complete study: Deep quantitative profiling of the T cell receptor repertoire was used in the study to follow responses to a trivalent subunit inactivated influenza vaccine.

Results the study describes overall, beyond this receptor: According to the authors, only a limited number of new T cells may be recruited by each seasonal influenza vaccination.

The receptor library was made with RT-PCR. The sequencing machine was an Illumina HiSeq 2500. TCRdb's own reprocessing of the public reads used fastp at Q25 and MiXCR and kept productive beta chains. Every entry covers one CDR3 protein and lists the most common genes and DNA from its rows. The sample table records 500,000 or so distinct CDR3 sequences; approximately 11% of these occur just once. The top ten constitute less than 15% of the sample. This clonotype has only a few counts. Its antigen is still unknown. There are no base qualities to consult, and no much larger clone falls within one base. Interpreted using the paper, the time point label stands for: around 45 days after influenza vaccine administration. Sequences SGHAT (CDR1) and FQNNGV (CDR2) are obtained from the germline V gene. V loses 1 base of germline sequence and J loses 1 base, and the interval between the two ends is 23 bases. Including the terminal cysteine and phenylalanine, the CDR3 comprises 21 residues. Left in the record is the CDR3 DNA by itself, 63 bases read in frame from the first base.

The sequence came from a man aged 50 to 60 who received an inactivated influenza vaccine. Donor details come from another sample of the same person, matched by shared clones. The material sequenced was PBMCs from blood, taken about 40 days after vaccination. The rearranged segments are TRBV11-2 and TRBJ2-6; the D gene assignment is ambiguous. The CDR3 protein is CASSLVVPPGSGRSGANVLTF. The DNA sequence is TGTGCCAGCAGCTTAGTCGTCCCGCCCGGGTCAGGACGGTCTGGGGCCAACGTCCTGACTTTC. The full variable domain, completed from the reference TRBV11-2 and TRBJ2-6 proteins outside the CDR3, reads EAGVAQSPRYKIIEKRQSVAFWCNPISGHATLYWYQQILGQGPKLLIQFQNNGVVDDSQLPKDRFSAERLKGVDSTLKIQPAKLEDSAVYLCASSLVVPPGSGRSGANVLTFGAGSRLTVL.